The 21 T cell receptor beta chains reported below all come from one sample, sequenced in a study of early T cells in non-severe SARS-CoV-2 infection. TCRdb called the 5' RACE reads again in MiXCR, with one record for every CDR3 protein. The data show tens of thousands of distinct CDR3 sequences, with roughly an eighth seen just once and approximately 1.5% held by the top ten. Sample: whole blood. Every receptor here comes from an adult who was a healthcare worker with PCR-confirmed SARS-CoV-2 infection or an uninfected control (not recorded which).

At least ten counts were recorded for this clonotype. The V and J genes are TRBV14 and TRBJ1-1; D is possibly TRBD1 (5 bases). Germline CDR1 is SGHDN and CDR2 is FVKESK. Trimming took off 3 bases at V and 7 bases at J, with 15 bases between the two ends. This CDR3 contains 14 residues. CDR3 nucleotides: TGTGCCAGCAGCCACGCACTCGGAAGGGGTGAAGCTTTCTTT. Residues: CASSHALGRGEAFF.

At least ten counts were recorded for this clonotype. V and J are TRBV7-2 and TRBJ1-4; 8 bases line up with TRBD1. The CDR3 runs 15 residues. Germline-derived CDR1 and CDR2 are SGHTA and FQGNSA. Losses at the gene ends were 3 bases for V and 2 bases for J; bases not matched to a gene: 2. The CDR3 nucleotides read TGTGCCAGCAGCTTGACAGGGGCCACTAATGAAAAACTGTTTTTT. Encoded protein: CASSLTGATNEKLFF.

This clonotype occurred many times. The V and J genes are TRBV28 and TRBJ2-7, with 12 positions matching TRBD2. Germline CDR1 is MDHEN and CDR2 is SYDVKM. This CDR3 region has 15 residues. V dropped 1 base and J dropped 7; count of bases not matched to a gene: 5. The chain's CDR3 is CASSLSASGGAEQYF. As DNA, the CDR3 is TGTGCCAGCAGTTTATCGGCTAGCGGGGGGGCAGAGCAGTACTTC.

The J gene is TRBJ2-7, the V gene TRBV20-1; D gene uncertain. Trimming shortened V by 1 base and J by 2 bases, and 3 bases separated the two germline ends. The CDR3 is 11 residues long. Germline-derived CDR1 and CDR2 are DFQATT and SNEGSKA (reference sequence). CDR3 amino acids: CSARGTYEQYF. The CDR3 bases are TGCAGTGCTAGAGGGACCTACGAGCAGTACTTC.

The rearrangement joins TRBV5-6 to TRBJ1-1; D call uncertain. V gave up 0 bases and J gave up 0 bases, with 12 bases separating them. Germline assignment: CDR1 SGHDT and CDR2 YYEEEE. The CDR3 runs to 16 residues. The CDR3 loop reads CASSLGVSQMNTEAFF. The DNA of the CDR3 is TGTGCCAGCAGCTTGGGGGTTTCTCAGATGAACACTGAAGCTTTCTTT. The whole variable domain, remainder taken from reference TRBV5-6 and TRBJ1-1, is DAGVTQSPTHLIKTRGQQVTLRCSPKSGHDTVSWYQQALGQGPQFIFQYYEEEERQRGNFPDRFSGHQFPNYSSELNVNALLLGDSALYLCASSLGVSQMNTEAFFGQGTRLTVV.

This clonotype was counted ten times or more. This chain uses TRBV29-1 with TRBJ1-1; D is possibly TRBD1 (5 bases). The CDR3 extends over 11 amino acids. V lost 7 bases to trimming and J lost 3 bases, with 9 bases between them. Germline V gene data show CDR1 as SQVTM and CDR2 as ANQGSEA. The CDR3 reads CSGGVHTEAFF. The CDR3 coding sequence is TGCAGCGGGGGGGTCCACACTGAAGCTTTCTTT.

The table lists this clonotype with a few counts. This chain links TRBV28 with TRBJ2-7, with unresolved D. The CDR3 runs to 12 residues. Trimming shortened V by 2 bases and J by 6 bases, and 8 bases separated the two germline ends. Per germline, CDR1 MDHEN and CDR2 SYDVKM. Here the CDR3 reads CASSLAWGEQYF. The CDR3 nucleotides read TGTGCCAGCAGTTTAGCGTGGGGCGAGCAGTACTTC.

This chain joins TRBV6-6 and TRBJ2-3; D is unresolved. The germline gives CDR1 MNHNY, CDR2 SVGAGI (reference sequence). This CDR3 has 12 residues. Trimming pared 8 bases from V and 6 bases from J, leaving 12 bases between. The CDR3 DNA is TGTGCCAGCTTACACCCCCCCGATACGCAGTATTTT. Protein sequence: CASLHPPDTQYF.

The rearrangement joins TRBV5-6 to TRBJ2-7, with 10 bases aligning to TRBD1. The CDR3 length is 15 residues. V was clipped by 5 bases and J by 0 bases; unmatched bases: 5. From germline, CDR1 is SGHDT and CDR2 YYEEEE. This chain's CDR3 is CASRHGQGVSYEQYF. CDR3 DNA: TGTGCCAGCAGACATGGACAGGGGGTCTCCTACGAGCAGTACTTC.

There are a few counts of this clonotype. This chain uses TRBV18 with TRBJ2-7, with D unclear. Germline V lookup: CDR1 KGHSH, CDR2 LQKENI. V was shortened by 2 bases and J by 1 base, with 15 bases between the two germline ends. The CDR3 is made up of 16 amino acids. The DNA for the CDR3 is TGTGCCAGCTCACCAAACTCCGGGCGAGGATCCTACGAGCAGTACTTC. Its translation: CASSPNSGRGSYEQYF.

This clonotype was observed at least ten times. The genes are TRBV14 and TRBJ1-4; the D gene is possibly TRBD1 (5 bases). This CDR3 has 13 residues. CDR1 is SGHDN, CDR2 FVKESK, per germline. Trimming removed 5 bases at V and 8 bases at J, with 12 bases between. CDR3 bases: TGTGCCAGCAGCGCAGGGCTCGGAGAAAAACTGTTTTTT. Its translation is CASSAGLGEKLFF.

This clonotype came up many times. At one end, the junction sequence differs from germline, possibly due to a read error. The chain combines TRBV7-3 with TRBJ1-1; 7 bases map to TRBD1. Germline V gene sequence: CDR1 SGHTA, CDR2 FQGTGA. The CDR3 is made up of 15 amino acids. In DNA form, the CDR3 reads TGTGCCAGCAGCCGAACCGGGACAGCGAACACTGAAGCTTTTTTT. Its translation is CASSRTGTANTEAFF. Complete variable domain (other parts from reference TRBV7-3 and TRBJ1-1): GAGVSQTPSNKVTEKGKYVELRCDPISGHTALYWYRQSLGQGPEFLIYFQGTGAADDSGLPNDRFFAVRPEGSVSTLKIQRTERGDSAVYLCASSRTGTANTEAFFGQGTRLTVV.

The V and J genes are TRBV7-2 and TRBJ2-6, with 10 bases lining up with TRBD1. There are 21 residues in the CDR3. J lost 0 bases, V lost 1 base, and 12 bases had no gene match. CDR1 SGHTA and CDR2 FQGNSA come from the germline V gene. The CDR3 protein is CASSLVSKGGQGTSGANVLTF. The CDR3 coding sequence is TGTGCCAGCAGCTTAGTGTCGAAAGGGGGACAGGGGACCTCTGGGGCCAACGTCCTGACTTTC.

The V call is TRBV28, the J call TRBJ2-4, with 9 bases aligning to TRBD2. The J segment lost 9 bases and the V segment lost 11 bases, leaving 14 bases of the junction unmatched. This CDR3 spans 14 amino acids. Germline V gives CDR1 MDHEN, CDR2 SYDVKM. The CDR3 DNA follows: TGTGCCGCGGGGGGGATCACAGCGTACCGCATTCAGTACTTC. This codes for CAAGGITAYRIQYF.

This chain uses TRBV20-1 with TRBJ2-1; 11 nucleotides align to TRBD2. V lost 4 bases, J lost 7 bases, and 9 bases stayed unmatched. CDR1 is DFQATT and CDR2 is SNEGSKA in the germline V gene (reference sequence). This CDR3 has 15 amino acids. Here the CDR3 reads CSANAPSGGRNEQFF. The CDR3, as DNA: TGCAGTGCTAACGCCCCTAGCGGGGGGCGGAATGAGCAGTTCTTC.

In its sample, this clonotype was seen many times. CDR3 protein: CASSLGARYEQYF. The CDR3 DNA reads as TGTGCCAGCAGCTTGGGGGCACGTTACGAGCAGTACTTC. The rearrangement uses TRBV7-6 and TRBJ2-7; weak D call: TRBD1 (6 bases). The CDR3 runs 13 residues. V was cut by 3 bases and J by 4 bases, with 10 bases left in between. The germline V gene has CDR1 SGHVS and CDR2 FNYEAQ.

This clonotype was seen a few times. V is TRBV2 and J is TRBJ2-5; maybe TRBD2 (6 bases). CDR1 SNHLY and CDR2 FYNNEI come from the germline V gene. The CDR3 has 15 amino acids. Trimming removed 1 base from V and 4 bases from J, with 13 bases in between. Written as DNA, the CDR3 is TGTGCCAGCAGTGAAGGACCGGGACTTGGAGAGACCCAGTACTTC. Protein sequence: CASSEGPGLGETQYF. Full variable domain (remainder filled in from reference TRBV2 and TRBJ2-5): EPEVTQTPSHQVTQMGQEVILRCVPISNHLYFYWYRQILGQKVEFLVSFYNNEISEKSEIFDDQFSVERPDGSNFTLKIRSTKLEDSAMYFCASSEGPGLGETQYFGPGTRLLVL.

This clonotype showed up many times. This sequence joins TRBV5-6 and TRBJ2-3; D is unresolved. Germline-derived CDR1 and CDR2 are SGHDT and YYEEEE. V lost 2 bases to trimming and J lost 0 bases, with 10 bases between them. The CDR3 is made up of 15 amino acids. The CDR3 bases are TGTGCCAGCAGCTTAGATCCGTCTAGCACAGATACGCAGTATTTT. Its protein product is CASSLDPSSTDTQYF.

The chain couples TRBV12-3 or TRBV12-4 to TRBJ2-7, with D uncertain. The CDR3 has 11 amino acids. V shed 5 bases and J shed 6 bases, with 8 bases lying between them. The CDR3 here is CASSPHAEQYF. DNA of the CDR3: TGTGCCAGCAGTCCCCATGCCGAGCAGTACTTC.

The CDR3 sequence: CASSRSGTGYGYTF. The CDR3 DNA reads as TGTGCCAGCAGCCGTTCCGGGACAGGCTATGGCTACACCTTC. This chain connects TRBV3-1 to TRBJ1-2; 8 bases are a match to TRBD1. The V gene end was trimmed by 4 bases and the J gene end by 4 bases; junction bases not matched to a gene: 5. Germline V CDR1 and CDR2: LGHDT, YNNKEL (reference sequence). This CDR3 has 14 residues.

This clonotype was seen at least ten times. The V call is TRBV29-1, the J call TRBJ2-7, with 9 bases matching TRBD2. Looked up from germline, CDR1 is SQVTM and CDR2 is ANQGSEA. CDR3 length equals 13 residues. Germline trimming cut 0 bases from V and 6 bases from J; bases unmatched to any gene: 3. DNA of the CDR3: TGCAGCGTTGAAGAGCTAGCGGGGAGCGAGCAGTACTTC. It yields the protein CSVEELAGSEQYF.